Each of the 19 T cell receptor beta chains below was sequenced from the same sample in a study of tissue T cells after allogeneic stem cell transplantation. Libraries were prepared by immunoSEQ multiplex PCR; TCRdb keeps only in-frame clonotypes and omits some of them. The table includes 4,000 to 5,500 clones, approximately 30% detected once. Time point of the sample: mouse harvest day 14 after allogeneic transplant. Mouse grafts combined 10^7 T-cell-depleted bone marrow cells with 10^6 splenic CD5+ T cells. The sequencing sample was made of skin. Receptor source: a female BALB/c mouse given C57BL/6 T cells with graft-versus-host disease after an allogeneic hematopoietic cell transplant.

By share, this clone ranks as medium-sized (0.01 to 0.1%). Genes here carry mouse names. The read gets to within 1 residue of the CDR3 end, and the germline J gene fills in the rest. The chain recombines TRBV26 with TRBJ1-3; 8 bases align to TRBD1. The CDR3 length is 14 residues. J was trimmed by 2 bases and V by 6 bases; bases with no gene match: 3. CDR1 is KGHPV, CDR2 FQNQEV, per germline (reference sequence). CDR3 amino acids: CASSQQGAGNTLYF. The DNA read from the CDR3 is TGTGCCAGCAGCCAACAGGGGGCTGGAAATACGCTCTAT.

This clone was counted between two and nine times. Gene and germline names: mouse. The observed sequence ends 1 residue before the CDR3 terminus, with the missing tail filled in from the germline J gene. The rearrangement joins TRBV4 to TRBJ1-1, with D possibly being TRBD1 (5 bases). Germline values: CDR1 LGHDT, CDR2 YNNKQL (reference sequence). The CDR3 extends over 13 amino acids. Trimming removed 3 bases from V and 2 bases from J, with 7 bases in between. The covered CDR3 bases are TGTGCCAGCAGCTACCAGGGTAACACAGAAGTCTTC. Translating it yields CASSYQGNTEVF. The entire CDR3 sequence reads CASSYQGNTEVFF.

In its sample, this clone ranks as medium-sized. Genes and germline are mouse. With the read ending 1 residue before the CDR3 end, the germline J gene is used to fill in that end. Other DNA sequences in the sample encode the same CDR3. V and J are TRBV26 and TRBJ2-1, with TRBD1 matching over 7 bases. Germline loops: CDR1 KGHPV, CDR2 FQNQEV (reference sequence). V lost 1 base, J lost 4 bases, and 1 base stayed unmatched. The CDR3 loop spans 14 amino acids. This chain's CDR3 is CASSLWGQYAEQFF. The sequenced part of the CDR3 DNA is TGTGCCAGCAGTCTGTGGGGACAGTATGCTGAGCAGTTC.

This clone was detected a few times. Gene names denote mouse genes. The CDR3 DNA, read in part, is TGTGCAAGCAGCCCCGGGACAATTTCCAACGAAAGATTATTT. This gives the protein CASSPGTISNERLF. The full CDR3 reads CASSPGTISNERLFF. This chain connects TRBV16 to TRBJ1-4; possibly TRBD1 for D (6 bases). The read is 1 residue too short to cover the CDR3 end, so that end is filled in from the germline J gene. V was cut by 5 bases and J by 0 bases, with 10 bases left in between. Germline V gene lookup returns CDR1 SGHSA and CDR2 FRNQAP. CDR3 length equals 15 residues.

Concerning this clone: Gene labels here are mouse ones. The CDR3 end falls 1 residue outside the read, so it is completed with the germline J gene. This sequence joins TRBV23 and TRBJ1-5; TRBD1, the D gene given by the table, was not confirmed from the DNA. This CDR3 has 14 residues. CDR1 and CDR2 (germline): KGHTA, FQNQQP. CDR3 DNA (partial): TGCTCCAGCAGTTACAGGGAGAACAACCAGGCTCCGCTT. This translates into CSSSYRENNQAPL. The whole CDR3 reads CSSSYRENNQAPLF. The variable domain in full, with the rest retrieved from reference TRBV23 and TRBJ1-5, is DAAVTQKPRYLIKMKGQEAEMKCIPEKGHTAVFWYQQKQSKELKFLIYFQNQQPLDQIDMVKERFSAVCPSSSLCSLGIRTCEAEDSALYLCSSSYRENNQAPLFGEGTRLSVL.

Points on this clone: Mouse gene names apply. Here the CDR3 reads CASSLEGNSPLYF. The CDR3 bases that were read are TGTGCCAGCAGTCTGGAGGGGAATTCGCCCCTCTAC. The chain is built from TRBV26 and TRBJ1-6; possible D gene TRBD1, 5 bases. The read halts 1 residue ahead of the CDR3 end, with the missing end drawn from the germline J gene. TRBJ1-6 is assigned to the ORF class and has an uncertain function. Trimming pared 2 bases from V and 7 bases from J, leaving 6 bases between. CDR3 length: 13 residues. Per the germline V gene, CDR1 is KGHPV and CDR2 is FQNQEV (reference sequence).

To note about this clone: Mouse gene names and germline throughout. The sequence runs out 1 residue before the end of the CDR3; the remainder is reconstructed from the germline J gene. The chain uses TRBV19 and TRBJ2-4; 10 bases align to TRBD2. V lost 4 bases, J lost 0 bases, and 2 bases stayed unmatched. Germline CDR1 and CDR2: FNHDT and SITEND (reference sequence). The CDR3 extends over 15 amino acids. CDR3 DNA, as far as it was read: TGTGCCAGCAGTCTGGGGGGGCCTAGTCAAAACACCTTGTAC. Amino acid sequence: CASSLGGPSQNTLY. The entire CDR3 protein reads CASSLGGPSQNTLYF.

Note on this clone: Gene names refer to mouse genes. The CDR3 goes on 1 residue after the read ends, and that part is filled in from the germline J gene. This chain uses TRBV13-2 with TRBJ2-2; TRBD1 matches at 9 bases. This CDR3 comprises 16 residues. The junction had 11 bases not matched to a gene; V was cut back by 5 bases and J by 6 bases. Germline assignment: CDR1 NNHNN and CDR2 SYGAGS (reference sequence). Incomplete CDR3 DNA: TGTGCCAGCGGGCTCACAGGGGGCGCGAACCCCGGGCAGCTCTAC. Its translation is CASGLTGGANPGQLY. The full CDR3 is CASGLTGGANPGQLYF.

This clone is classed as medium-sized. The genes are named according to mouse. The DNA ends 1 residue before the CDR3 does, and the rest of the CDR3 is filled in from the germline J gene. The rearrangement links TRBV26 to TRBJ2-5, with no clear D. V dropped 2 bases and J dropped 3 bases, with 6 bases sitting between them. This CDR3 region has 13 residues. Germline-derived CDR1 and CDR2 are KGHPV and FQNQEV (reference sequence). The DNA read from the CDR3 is TGTGCCAGCAGTCTGGGCAGACAAGACACCCAGTAC. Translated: CASSLGRQDTQY. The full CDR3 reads CASSLGRQDTQYF. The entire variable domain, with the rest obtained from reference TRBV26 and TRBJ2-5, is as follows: NSKVIQTPRYLVKGQGQKAKMRCIPEKGHPVVFWYQQNKNNEFKFLINFQNQEVLQQIDMTEKRFSAECPSNSPCSLEIQSSEAGDSALYLCASSLGRQDTQYFGPGTRLLVL.

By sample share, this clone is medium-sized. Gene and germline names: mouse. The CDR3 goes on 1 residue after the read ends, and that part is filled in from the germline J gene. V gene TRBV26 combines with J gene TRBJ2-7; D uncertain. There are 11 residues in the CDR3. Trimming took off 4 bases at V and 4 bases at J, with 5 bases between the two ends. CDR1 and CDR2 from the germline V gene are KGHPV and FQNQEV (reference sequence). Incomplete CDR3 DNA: TGTGCCAGCAGTCACCAGTATGAACAGTAC. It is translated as CASSHQYEQY. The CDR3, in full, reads CASSHQYEQYF.

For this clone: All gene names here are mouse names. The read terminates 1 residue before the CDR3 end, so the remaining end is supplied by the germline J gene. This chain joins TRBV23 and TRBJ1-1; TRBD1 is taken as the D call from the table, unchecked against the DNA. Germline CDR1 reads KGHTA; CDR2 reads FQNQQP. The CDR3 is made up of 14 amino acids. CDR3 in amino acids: CSSSQQGANTEVFF. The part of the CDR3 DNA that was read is TGCTCCAGCAGTCAACAGGGTGCAAACACAGAAGTCTTC.

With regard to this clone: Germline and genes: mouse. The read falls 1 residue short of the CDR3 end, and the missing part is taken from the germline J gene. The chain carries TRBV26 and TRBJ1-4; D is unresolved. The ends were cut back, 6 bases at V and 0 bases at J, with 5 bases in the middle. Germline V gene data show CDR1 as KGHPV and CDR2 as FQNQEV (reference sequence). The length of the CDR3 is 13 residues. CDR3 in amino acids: CASRQISNERLFF. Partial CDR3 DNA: TGTGCCAGCAGACAGATTTCCAACGAAAGATTATTT.

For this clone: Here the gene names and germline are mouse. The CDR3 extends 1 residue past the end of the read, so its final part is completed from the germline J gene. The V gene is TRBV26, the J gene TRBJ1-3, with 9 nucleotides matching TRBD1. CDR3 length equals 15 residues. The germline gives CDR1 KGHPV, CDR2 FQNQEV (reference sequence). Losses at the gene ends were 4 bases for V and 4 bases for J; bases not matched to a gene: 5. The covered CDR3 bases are TGTGCCAGCAGTCCCTACAGGGGGCGAGGAAATACGCTCTAT. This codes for CASSPYRGRGNTLY. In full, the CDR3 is CASSPYRGRGNTLYF.

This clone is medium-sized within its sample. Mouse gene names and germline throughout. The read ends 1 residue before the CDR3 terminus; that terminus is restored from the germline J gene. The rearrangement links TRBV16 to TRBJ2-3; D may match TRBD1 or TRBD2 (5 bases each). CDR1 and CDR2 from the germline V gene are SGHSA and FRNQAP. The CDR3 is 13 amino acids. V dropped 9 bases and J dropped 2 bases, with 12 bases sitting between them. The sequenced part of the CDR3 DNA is TGTGCAAGTCCGGCGGGGGATGCAGAAACGCTGTAT. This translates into CASPAGDAETLY. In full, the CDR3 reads CASPAGDAETLYF.

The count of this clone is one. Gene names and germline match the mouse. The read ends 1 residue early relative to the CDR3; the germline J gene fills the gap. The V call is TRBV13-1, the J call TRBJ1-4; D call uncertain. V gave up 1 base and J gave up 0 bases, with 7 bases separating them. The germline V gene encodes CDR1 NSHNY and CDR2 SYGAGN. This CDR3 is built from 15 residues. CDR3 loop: CASSDPGFSNERLFF. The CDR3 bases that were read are TGTGCCAGCAGTGATCCCGGATTTTCCAACGAAAGATTATTT.

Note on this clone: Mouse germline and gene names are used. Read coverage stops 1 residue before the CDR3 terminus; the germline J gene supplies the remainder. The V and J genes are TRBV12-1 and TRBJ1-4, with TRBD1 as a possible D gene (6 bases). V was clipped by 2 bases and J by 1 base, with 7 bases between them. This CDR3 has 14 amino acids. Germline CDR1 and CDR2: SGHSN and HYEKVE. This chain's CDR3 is CASSPDSSNERLFF. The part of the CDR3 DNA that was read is TGTGCCAGCTCTCCGGACAGTTCCAACGAAAGATTATTT. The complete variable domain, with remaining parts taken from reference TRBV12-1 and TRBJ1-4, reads DSGVVQSPRHIIKEKGGRSVLTCIPISGHSNVVWYQQTLGKELKFLIQHYEKVERDKGFLPSRFSVQQFDDYHSEMNMSALELEDSAMYFCASSPDSSNERLFFGHGTKLSVL.

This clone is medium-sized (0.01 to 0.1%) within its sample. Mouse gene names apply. CDR3 in amino acids: CGALATPNSDYTF. The DNA read from the CDR3 is TGTGGTGCTCTCGCGACACCAAACTCCGACTACACC. The J gene is TRBJ1-2, the V gene TRBV20; the D is unclear. Sequencing ends 1 residue short of the CDR3 end; the germline J gene provides the rest. Germline values: CDR1 GFQATS, CDR2 STVNSAI. The CDR3 is 13 amino acids. V lost 5 bases and J 0 bases, leaving 10 bases between the germline ends.

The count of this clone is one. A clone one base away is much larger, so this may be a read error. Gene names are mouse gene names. The CDR3 loop is CASSQEGGAYAEQFF. CDR3 bases read: TGTGCCAGCAGCCAAGAGGGGGGGGCCTATGCTGAGCAGTTC. This chain joins TRBV5 and TRBJ2-1, with 8 nucleotides matching TRBD2. The read halts 1 residue ahead of the CDR3 end, with the missing end drawn from the germline J gene. Per the germline V gene, CDR1 is LGHNA and CDR2 is YNLKQL (reference sequence). This CDR3 has 15 amino acids. With V trimmed by 0 bases and J by 3 bases, 1 base remained unmatched.

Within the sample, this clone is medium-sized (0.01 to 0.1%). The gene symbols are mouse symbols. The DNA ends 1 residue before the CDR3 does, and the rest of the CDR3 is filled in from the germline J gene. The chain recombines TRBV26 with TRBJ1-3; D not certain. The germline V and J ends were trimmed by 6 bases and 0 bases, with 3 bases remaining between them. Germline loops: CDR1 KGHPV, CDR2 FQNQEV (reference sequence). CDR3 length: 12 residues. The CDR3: CASRASGNTLYF. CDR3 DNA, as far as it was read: TGTGCCAGCAGAGCTTCTGGAAATACGCTCTAT. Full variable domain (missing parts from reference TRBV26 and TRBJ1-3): NSKVIQTPRYLVKGQGQKAKMRCIPEKGHPVVFWYQQNKNNEFKFLINFQNQEVLQQIDMTEKRFSAECPSNSPCSLEIQSSEAGDSALYLCASRASGNTLYFGEGSRLIVV.